What follows is one TCR beta chain and its context. Germline CDR1 SNHLY, CDR2 FYNNEI. Trimming cost V 4 bases and J 2 bases, with 8 bases left between them. This CDR3 contains 13 residues. The sample is drawn from a study of shared clonotypes between healthy human individuals. Each PCR replicate run on unsorted PBMC took in approximately 270 ng DNA, tens of thousands of T cell genomes. Some clones are missing from TCRdb's copy, which holds only in-frame ones; the method was immunoSEQ multiplex PCR. The sample has 450,000 to 600,000 clones, about four fifths seen once; the top ten hold roughly 13%. With unsorted samples, genomic DNA was obtained from 100 million or so PBMCs.

The source material was PBMCs. The TCR sequence derives from a woman between 40 and 55 years old in good health. Some clones in this sample may be carry-over from other donors' samples. The chain couples TRBV2 to TRBJ2-5, with a weak D call TRBD2 (5 bases). The CDR3 DNA sequence: TGTGCCAGCAGTGGTACTAGGCAAGAGACCCAGTACTTC. It specifies CASSGTRQETQYF.